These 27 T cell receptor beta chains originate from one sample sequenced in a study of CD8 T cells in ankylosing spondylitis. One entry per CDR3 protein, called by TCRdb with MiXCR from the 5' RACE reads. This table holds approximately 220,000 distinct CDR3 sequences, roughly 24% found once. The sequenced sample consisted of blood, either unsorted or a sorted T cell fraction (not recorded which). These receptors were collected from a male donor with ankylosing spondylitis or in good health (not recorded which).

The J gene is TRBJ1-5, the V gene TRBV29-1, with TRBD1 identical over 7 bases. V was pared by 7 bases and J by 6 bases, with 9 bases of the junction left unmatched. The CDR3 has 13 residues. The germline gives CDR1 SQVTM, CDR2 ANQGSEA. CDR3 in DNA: TGCAGCGCTACCGACAGGGTCGGTCAGCCCCAGCATTTT. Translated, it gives CSATDRVGQPQHF.

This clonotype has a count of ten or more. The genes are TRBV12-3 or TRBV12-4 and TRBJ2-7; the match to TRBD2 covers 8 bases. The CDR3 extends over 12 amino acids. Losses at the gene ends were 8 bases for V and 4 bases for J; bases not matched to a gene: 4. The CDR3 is CASASGRYEQYF. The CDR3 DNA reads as TGTGCCAGCGCAAGCGGGAGATACGAGCAGTACTTC.

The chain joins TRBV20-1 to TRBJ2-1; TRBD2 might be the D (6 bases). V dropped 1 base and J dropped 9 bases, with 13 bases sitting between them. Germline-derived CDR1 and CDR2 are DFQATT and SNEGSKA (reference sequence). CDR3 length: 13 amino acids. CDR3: CSARVGGTGEQFF. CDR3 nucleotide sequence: TGCAGTGCTAGAGTCGGCGGGACGGGTGAGCAGTTCTTC.

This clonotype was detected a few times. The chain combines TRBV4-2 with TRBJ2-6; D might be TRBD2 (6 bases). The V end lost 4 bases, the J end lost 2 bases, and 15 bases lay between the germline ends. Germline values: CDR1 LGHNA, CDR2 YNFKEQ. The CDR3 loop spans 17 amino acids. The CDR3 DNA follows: TGTGCCAGCAGCCCCGAACGGGGGAGGCCTGGGGCCAACGTCCTGACTTTC. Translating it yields CASSPERGRPGANVLTF.

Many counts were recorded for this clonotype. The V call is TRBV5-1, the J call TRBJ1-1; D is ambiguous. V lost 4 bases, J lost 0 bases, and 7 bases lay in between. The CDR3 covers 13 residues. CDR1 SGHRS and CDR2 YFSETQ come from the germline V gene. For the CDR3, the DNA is TGCGCCAGCAGCCCACTACTGAACACTGAAGCTTTCTTT. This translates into CASSPLLNTEAFF.

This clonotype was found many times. This chain's CDR3 is CASSTSGIGTGELFF. CDR3 in DNA: TGCGCCAGCAGTACCAGCGGGATTGGAACCGGGGAGCTGTTTTTT. V gene TRBV5-1 combines with J gene TRBJ2-2; 7 nucleotides line up with TRBD2. This CDR3 region has 15 residues. V shed 5 bases and J 5 bases; nucleotides not matched to a gene: 9. Germline CDR1 SGHRS, CDR2 YFSETQ. Using reference TRBV5-1 and TRBJ2-2 for the parts outside the CDR3, the full variable domain is KAGVTQTPRYLIKTRGQQVTLSCSPISGHRSVSWYQQTPGQGLQFLFEYFSETQRNKGNFPGRFSGRQFSNSRSEMNVSTLELGDSALYLCASSTSGIGTGELFFGEGSRLTVL.

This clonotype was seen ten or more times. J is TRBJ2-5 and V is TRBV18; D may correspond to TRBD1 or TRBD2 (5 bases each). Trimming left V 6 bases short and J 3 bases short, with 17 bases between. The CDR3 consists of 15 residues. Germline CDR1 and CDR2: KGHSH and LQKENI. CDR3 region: CASSPSGAREETQYF. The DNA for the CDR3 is TGTGCCAGCTCCCCCTCCGGGGCTCGCGAAGAGACCCAGTACTTC.

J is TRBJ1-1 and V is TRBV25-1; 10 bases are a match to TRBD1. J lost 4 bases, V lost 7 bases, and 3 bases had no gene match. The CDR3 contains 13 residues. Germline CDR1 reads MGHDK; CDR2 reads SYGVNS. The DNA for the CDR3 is TGTGCCAGCAATAGGGACAGGGGCACTGAAGCTTTCTTT. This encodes CASNRDRGTEAFF.

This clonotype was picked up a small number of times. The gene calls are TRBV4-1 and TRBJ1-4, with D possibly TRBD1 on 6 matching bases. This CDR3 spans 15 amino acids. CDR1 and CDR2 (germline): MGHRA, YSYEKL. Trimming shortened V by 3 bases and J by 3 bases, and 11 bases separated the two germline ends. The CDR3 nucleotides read TGCGCCAGCAGCCACTCCAGGGGACCTAATGAAAAACTGTTTTTT. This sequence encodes CASSHSRGPNEKLFF.

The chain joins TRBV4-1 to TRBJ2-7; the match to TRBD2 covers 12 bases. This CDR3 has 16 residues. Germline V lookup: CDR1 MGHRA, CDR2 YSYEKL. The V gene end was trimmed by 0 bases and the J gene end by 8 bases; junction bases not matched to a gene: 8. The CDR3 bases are TGCGCCAGCAGCCAAGACGCCGGACTAGCGGGATCAAAGCAGTACTTC. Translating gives CASSQDAGLAGSKQYF.

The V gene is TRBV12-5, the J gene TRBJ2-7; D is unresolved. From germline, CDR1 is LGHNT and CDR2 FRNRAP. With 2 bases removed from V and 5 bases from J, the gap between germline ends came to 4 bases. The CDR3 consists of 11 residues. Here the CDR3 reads CASGLMDEQYF. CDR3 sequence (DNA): TGTGCTAGTGGTTTGATGGACGAGCAGTACTTC.

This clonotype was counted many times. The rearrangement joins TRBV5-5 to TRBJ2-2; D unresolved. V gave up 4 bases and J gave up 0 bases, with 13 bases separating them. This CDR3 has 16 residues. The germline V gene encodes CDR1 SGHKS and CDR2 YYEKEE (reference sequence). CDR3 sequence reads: CASSPNGAPNTGELFF. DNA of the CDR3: TGTGCCAGCAGCCCAAACGGCGCCCCGAACACCGGGGAGCTGTTTTTT.

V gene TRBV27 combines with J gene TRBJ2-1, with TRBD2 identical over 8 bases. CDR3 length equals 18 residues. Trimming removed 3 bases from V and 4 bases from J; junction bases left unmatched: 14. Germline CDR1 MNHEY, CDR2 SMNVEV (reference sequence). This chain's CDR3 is CASSFGLAGVGAYNEQFF. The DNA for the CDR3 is TGTGCCAGCAGTTTTGGGCTAGCGGGCGTAGGGGCTTACAATGAGCAGTTCTTC.

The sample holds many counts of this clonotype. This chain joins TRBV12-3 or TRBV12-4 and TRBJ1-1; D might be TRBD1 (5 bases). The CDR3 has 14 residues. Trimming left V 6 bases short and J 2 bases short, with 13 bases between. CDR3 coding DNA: TGTGCCAGCAGATTCCGAGGGGAAAACACTGAAGCTTTCTTT. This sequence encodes CASRFRGENTEAFF.

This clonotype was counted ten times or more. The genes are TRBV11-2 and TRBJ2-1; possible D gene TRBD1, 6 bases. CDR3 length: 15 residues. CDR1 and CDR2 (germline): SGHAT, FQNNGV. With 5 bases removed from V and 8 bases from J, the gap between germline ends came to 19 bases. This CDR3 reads CASSPRQDLSYEQFF. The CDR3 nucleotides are TGTGCCAGCAGCCCCCGACAGGATTTATCTTATGAGCAGTTCTTC.

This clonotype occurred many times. CDR3 loop: CASSRSGRRPNEQFF. The CDR3 DNA is TGTGCCAGCAGTAGATCCGGCAGGCGCCCTAATGAGCAGTTCTTC. The chain employs TRBV6-1 and TRBJ2-1; D gene unclear. The CDR3 totals 15 residues. Trimming removed 5 bases at V and 7 bases at J, with 18 bases between. The germline V gene encodes CDR1 MNHNS and CDR2 SASEGT.

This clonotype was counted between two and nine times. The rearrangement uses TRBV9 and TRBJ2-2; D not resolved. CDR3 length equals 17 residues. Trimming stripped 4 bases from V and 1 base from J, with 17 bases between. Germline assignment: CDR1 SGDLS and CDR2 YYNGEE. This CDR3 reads CASSTPGPALNTGELFF. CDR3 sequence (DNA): TGTGCCAGCAGCACACCCGGGCCGGCTTTGAACACCGGGGAGCTGTTTTTT.

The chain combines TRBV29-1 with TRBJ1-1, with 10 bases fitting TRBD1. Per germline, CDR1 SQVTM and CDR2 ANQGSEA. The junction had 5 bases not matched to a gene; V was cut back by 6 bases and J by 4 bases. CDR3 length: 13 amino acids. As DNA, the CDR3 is TGCAGCGTAGGCGGACAGGGGGTCACTGAAGCTTTCTTT. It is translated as CSVGGQGVTEAFF.

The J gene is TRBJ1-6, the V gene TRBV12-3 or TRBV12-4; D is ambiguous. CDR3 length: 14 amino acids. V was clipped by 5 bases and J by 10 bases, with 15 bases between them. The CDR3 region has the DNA TGTGCCAGCAGTCCCCCCAGAGATGGATCACCCCTCCACTTT. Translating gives CASSPPRDGSPLHF.

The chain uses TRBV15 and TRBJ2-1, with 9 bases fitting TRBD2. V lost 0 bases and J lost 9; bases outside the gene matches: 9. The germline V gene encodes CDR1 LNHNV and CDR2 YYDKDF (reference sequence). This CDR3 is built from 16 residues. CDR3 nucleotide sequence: TGTGCCACCAGCAGAGATGGGACTAGCCTAGCGGGTGAGCAGTTCTTC. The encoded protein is CATSRDGTSLAGEQFF.

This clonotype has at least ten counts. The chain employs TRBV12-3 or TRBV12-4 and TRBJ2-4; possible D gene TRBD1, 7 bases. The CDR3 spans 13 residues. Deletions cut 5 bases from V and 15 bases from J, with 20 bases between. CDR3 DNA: TGTGCCAGCAGTCCCCAGGGGGAGGCGGTTCCGTACTTC. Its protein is CASSPQGEAVPYF.

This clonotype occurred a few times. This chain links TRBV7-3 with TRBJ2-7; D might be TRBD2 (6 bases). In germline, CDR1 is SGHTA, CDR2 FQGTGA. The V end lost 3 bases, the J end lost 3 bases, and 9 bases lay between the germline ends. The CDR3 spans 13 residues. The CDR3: CASSFGGVYEQYF. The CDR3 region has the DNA TGTGCCAGCAGCTTCGGGGGAGTCTACGAGCAGTACTTC.

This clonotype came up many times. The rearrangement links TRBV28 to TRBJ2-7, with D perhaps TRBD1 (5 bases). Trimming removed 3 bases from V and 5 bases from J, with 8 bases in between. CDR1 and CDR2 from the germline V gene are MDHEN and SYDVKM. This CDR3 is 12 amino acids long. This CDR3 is CASSFSGNEQYF. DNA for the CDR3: TGTGCCAGCAGTTTTTCAGGGAACGAGCAGTACTTC. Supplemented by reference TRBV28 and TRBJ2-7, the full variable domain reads DVKVTQSSRYLVKRTGEKVFLECVQDMDHENMFWYRQDPGLGLRLIYFSYDVKMKEKGDIPEGYSVSREKKERFSLILESASTNQTSMYLCASSFSGNEQYFGPGTRLTVT.

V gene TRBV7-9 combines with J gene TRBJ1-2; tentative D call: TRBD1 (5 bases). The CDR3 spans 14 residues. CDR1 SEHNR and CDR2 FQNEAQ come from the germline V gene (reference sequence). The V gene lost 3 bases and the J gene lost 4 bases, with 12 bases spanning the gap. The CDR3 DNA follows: TGTGCCAGCAGCTTCAGGGAAGCCTTCTATGGCTACACCTTC. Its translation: CASSFREAFYGYTF. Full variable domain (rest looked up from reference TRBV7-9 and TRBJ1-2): DTGVSQNPRHKITKRGQNVTFRCDPISEHNRLYWYRQTLGQGPEFLTYFQNEAQLEKSRLLSDRFSAERPKGSFSTLEIQRTEQGDSAMYLCASSFREAFYGYTFGSGTRLTVV.

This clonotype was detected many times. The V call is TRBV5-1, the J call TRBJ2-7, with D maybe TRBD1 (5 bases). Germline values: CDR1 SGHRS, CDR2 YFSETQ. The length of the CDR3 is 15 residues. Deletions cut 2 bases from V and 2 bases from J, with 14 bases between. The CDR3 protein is CASSFSRDQTYEQYF. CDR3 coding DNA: TGCGCCAGCAGCTTTAGCAGGGATCAGACCTACGAGCAGTACTTC.

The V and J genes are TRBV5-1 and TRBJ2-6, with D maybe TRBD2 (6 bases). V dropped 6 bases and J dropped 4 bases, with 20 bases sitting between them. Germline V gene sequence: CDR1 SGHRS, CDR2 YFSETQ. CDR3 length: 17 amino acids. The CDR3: CASTPLGRGLGANVLTF. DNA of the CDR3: TGCGCCAGCACTCCTCTGGGTCGGGGGTTGGGGGCCAACGTCCTGACTTTC. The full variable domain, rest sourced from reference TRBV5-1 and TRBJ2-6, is KAGVTQTPRYLIKTRGQQVTLSCSPISGHRSVSWYQQTPGQGLQFLFEYFSETQRNKGNFPGRFSGRQFSNSRSEMNVSTLELGDSALYLCASTPLGRGLGANVLTFGAGSRLTVL.

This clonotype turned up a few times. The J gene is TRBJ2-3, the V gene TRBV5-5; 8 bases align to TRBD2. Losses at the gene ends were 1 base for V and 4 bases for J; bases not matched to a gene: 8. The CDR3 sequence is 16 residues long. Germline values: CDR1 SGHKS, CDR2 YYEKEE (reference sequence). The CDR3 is CASSLLAGGGPDTQYF. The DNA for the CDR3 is TGTGCCAGCAGCTTGTTGGCGGGAGGTGGTCCAGATACGCAGTATTTT.